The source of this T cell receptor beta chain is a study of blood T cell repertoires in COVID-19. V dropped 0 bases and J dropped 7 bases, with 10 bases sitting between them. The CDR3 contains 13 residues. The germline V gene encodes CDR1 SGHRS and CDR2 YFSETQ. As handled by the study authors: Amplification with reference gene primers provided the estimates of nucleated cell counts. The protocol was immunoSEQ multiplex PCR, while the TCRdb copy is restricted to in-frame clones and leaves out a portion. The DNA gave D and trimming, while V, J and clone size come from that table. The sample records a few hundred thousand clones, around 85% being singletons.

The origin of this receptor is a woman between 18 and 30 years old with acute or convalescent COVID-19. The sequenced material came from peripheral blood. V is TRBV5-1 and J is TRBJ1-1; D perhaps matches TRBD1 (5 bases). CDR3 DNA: TGCGCCAGCAGCTTGGAGCAGGGCGGTGAAGCTTTCTTT. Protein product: CASSLEQGGEAFF.